This T cell receptor beta chain was sequenced during a study of response to subunit inactivated influenza vaccine. MiXCR, applied by TCRdb to the RT-PCR reads, yields one record per CDR3 protein. This table has about 540,000 distinct CDR3 sequences, less than 25% appearing once. V shed 5 bases and J 3 bases; nucleotides not matched to a gene: 5. Germline V CDR1 and CDR2: DFQATT, SNEGSKA (reference sequence). The CDR3 spans 13 residues. This clonotype turned up a few times. The same specimen was also included in a second study, on T cells expressing NK-cell markers. That investigation notes: A 5'RACE template switching approach incorporating UMIs was used to make TCR beta cDNA.

V is TRBV20-1 and J is TRBJ2-3; 7 bases agree with TRBD2. The TCR originated in a man in his forties or fifties who received an inactivated influenza vaccine. Sample: CD4+ T cells sorted from PBMCs, taken approximately 13 days after vaccination. The CDR3 is CSAVGGRTDTQYF. The DNA for the CDR3 is TGCAGTGCTGTAGGCGGGAGAACAGATACGCAGTATTTT.